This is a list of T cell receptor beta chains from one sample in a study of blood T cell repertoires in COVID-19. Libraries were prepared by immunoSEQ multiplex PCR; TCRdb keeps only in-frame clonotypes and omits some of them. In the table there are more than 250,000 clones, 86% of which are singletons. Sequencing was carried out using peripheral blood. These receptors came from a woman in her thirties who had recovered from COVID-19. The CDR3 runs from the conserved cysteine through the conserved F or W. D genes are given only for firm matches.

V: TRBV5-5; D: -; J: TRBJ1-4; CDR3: CASSLPGLNEKLFF; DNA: TGTGCCAGCAGCTTGCCAGGGCTTAATGAAAAACTGTTTTTT
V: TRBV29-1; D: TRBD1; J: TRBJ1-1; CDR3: CSAGGLNTEAFF; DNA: TGCAGCGCAGGGGGTTTGAACACTGAAGCTTTCTTT
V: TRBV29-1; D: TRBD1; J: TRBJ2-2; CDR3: CSVALGTGNGELFF; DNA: TGCAGCGTTGCGTTGGGGACAGGGAACGGGGAGCTGTTTTTT
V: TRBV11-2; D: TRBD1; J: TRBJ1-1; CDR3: CASSLLRGPTEAFF; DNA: TGTGCCAGCAGCTTACTCAGGGGGCCCACTGAAGCTTTCTTT
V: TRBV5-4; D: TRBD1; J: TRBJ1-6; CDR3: CASNLGGQGSPLHF; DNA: TGTGCCAGCAACCTGGGGGGACAGGGTTCACCCCTCCACTTT
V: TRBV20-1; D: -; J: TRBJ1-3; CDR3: CSASRGNGNTIYF; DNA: TGCAGTGCTAGTCGGGGGAACGGAAACACCATATATTTT
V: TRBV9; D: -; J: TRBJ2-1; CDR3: CASSLQGSGYNEQFF; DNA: TGTGCCAGCAGTTTACAGGGTTCCGGATACAATGAGCAGTTCTTC
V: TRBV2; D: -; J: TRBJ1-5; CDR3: CASSEGPGYLSNQPQHF; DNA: TGTGCCAGCAGTGAAGGACCAGGATATCTAAGCAATCAGCCCCAGCATTTT
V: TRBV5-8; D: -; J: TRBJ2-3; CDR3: CASSYSGDSTDTQYF; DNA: TGTGCCAGCAGCTACTCGGGGGATAGCACAGATACGCAGTATTTT
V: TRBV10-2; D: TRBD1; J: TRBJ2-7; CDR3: CASSDRAYEQYF; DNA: TGCGCCAGCAGCGACAGGGCCTACGAGCAGTACTTC